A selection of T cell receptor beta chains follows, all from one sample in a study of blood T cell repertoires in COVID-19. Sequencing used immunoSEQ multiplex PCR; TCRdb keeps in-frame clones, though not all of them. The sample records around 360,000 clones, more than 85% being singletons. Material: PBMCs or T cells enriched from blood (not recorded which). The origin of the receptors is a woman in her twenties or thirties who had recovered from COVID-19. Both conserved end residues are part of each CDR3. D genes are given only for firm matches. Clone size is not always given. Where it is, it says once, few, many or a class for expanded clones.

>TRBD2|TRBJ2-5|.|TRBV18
CASSPPGSSGRGETQYF
TGTGCCAGCTCACCACCCGGATCATCGGGGAGGGGAGAGACCCAGTACTTC
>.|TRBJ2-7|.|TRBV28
CASSFGPGGTDF
TGTGCCAGCAGTTTTGGTCCGGGCGGGACGGACTTC
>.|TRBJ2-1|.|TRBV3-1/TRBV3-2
CASSQDSRGGKFF
TGTGCCAGCAGCCAAGATTCGAGAGGAGGGAAGTTCTTC
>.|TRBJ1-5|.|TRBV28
CASSPPGDGQPQHF
TGTGCCAGCAGCCCTCCAGGGGACGGTCAGCCCCAGCATTTT
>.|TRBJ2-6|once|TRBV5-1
CASSLGHGGANVLTF
TGCGCCAGCAGCTTGGGACATGGTGGGGCCAACGTCCTGACTTTC
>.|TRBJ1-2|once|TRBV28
CASSGGTNYGYTF
TGTGCCAGCTCTGGGGGCACTAACTATGGCTACACCTTC
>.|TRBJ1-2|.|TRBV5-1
CASSLAIGEYGYTF
TGCGCCAGCAGCTTGGCCATAGGGGAATATGGCTACACCTTC
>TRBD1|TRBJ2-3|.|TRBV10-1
CASKGQGADTQYF
TGCGCCAGCAAGGGCCAGGGGGCGGATACGCAGTATTTT
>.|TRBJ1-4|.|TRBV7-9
CASSRTADINEKLFF
TGTGCCAGCAGCCGGACGGCGGACATTAATGAAAAACTGTTTTTT
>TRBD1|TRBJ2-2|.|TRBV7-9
CASSLPGQGITGELFF
TGTGCCAGCAGCTTGCCGGGACAGGGTATCACCGGGGAGCTGTTTTTT
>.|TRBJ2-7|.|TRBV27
CASSSTSSSFHEQYF
TGTGCCAGCAGTTCTACTAGCTCTAGTTTCCACGAGCAGTACTTC
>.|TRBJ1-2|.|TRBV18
CASSPPDSFNYGYTF
TGTGCCAGCTCACCACCGGACAGCTTTAACTATGGCTACACCTTC
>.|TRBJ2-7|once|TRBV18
CASSPGQSLIYEQYF
TGTGCCAGCTCACCTGGGCAGAGCCTAATCTACGAGCAGTACTTC
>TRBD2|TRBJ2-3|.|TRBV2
CARSRGGLDTQYF
TGTGCCCGGTCGCGGGGGGGACTAGATACGCAGTATTTT
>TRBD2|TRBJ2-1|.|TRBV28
CASSFRLAGSYNEQFF
TGTGCCAGCAGTTTCCGACTAGCCGGCTCCTACAATGAGCAGTTCTTC
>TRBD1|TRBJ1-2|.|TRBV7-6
CASSQKQGPSYGYTF
TGTGCCAGCAGCCAAAAACAGGGGCCCTCCTATGGCTACACCTTC
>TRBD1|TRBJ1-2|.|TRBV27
CASSLLAGTGGITNYGYTF
TGTGCCAGCAGTTTATTAGCCGGGACAGGGGGCATCACTAACTATGGCTACACCTTC
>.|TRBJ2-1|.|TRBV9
CASSPDNEQFF
TGTGCCAGCAGCCCAGACAATGAGCAGTTCTTC
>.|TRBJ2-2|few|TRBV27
CASSPRDINTGELFF
TGTGCCAGCAGCCCACGGGACATTAACACCGGGGAGCTGTTTTTT
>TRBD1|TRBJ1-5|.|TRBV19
CASSSRDRGLYGNQPQHF
TGTGCCAGTAGTTCCCGGGACAGGGGGCTGTACGGGAATCAGCCCCAGCATTTT
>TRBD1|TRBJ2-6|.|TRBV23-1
CASSQSGTGGSGANVLTF
TGCGCCAGCAGTCAATCCGGGACAGGGGGCTCTGGGGCCAACGTCCTGACTTTC
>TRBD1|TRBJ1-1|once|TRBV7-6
CASSLGQGQGSPEAFF
TGTGCCAGCAGCTTAGGACAGGGACAGGGGAGTCCCGAAGCTTTCTTT
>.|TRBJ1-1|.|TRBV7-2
CASSLATGLNTEAFF
TGTGCCAGCAGCTTAGCGACAGGATTGAACACTGAAGCTTTCTTT
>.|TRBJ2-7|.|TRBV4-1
CASSQVLFLYEQYF
TGCGCCAGCAGCCAAGTACTCTTTCTGTACGAGCAGTACTTC
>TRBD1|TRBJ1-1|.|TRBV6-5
CASSYSGQDTEAFF
TGTGCCAGCAGTTACTCCGGACAGGACACTGAAGCTTTCTTT
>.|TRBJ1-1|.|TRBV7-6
CASSPGSKGTEAFF
TGTGCCAGCAGCCCTGGGTCCAAGGGGACTGAAGCTTTCTTT
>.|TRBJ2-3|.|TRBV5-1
CASSLESGDTQYF
TGCGCCAGCAGCTTGGAGTCCGGGGATACGCAGTATTTT
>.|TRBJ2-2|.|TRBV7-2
CASSLAGGYTGELFF
TGTGCCAGCAGCTTAGCGGGGGGTTACACCGGGGAGCTGTTTTTT
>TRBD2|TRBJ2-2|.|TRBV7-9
CASGRGGELFF
TGTGCCAGCGGGAGGGGCGGGGAGCTGTTTTTT
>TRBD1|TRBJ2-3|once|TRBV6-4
CASSNGQGLGRDTQYF
TGTGCCAGCAGTAACGGACAGGGCCTTGGTAGAGATACGCAGTATTTT
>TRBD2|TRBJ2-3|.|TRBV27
CASSLTGTSQGDTQYF
TGTGCCAGCAGTTTAACAGGGACTAGTCAAGGAGATACGCAGTATTTT
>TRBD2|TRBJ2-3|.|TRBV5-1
CASSLAAGKPTDTQYF
TGCGCCAGCAGCTTGGCAGCGGGGAAACCCACAGATACGCAGTATTTT
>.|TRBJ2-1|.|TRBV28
CASSPQGHLRTYNEQFF
TGTGCCAGCAGTCCCCAGGGGCACCTTCGCACCTACAATGAGCAGTTCTTC
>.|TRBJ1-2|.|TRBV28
CASSLGNQARENGYTF
TGTGCCAGCAGTTTAGGAAATCAGGCGAGGGAAAATGGCTACACCTTC
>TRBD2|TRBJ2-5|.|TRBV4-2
CASSQGAGGAETQYF
TGTGCCAGCAGCCAAGGAGCGGGGGGAGCAGAGACCCAGTACTTC
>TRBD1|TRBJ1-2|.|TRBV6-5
CASSNTGVGYTF
TGTGCCAGCAGTAACACAGGGGTTGGCTACACCTTC
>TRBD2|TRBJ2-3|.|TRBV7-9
CASSNSGRDLDTQYF
TGTGCCAGCAGTAACAGCGGGAGGGACCTAGATACGCAGTATTTT
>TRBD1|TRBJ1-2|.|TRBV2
CASSLEGTVYGYTF
TGTGCCAGCAGCCTGGAAGGGACAGTCTATGGCTACACCTTC
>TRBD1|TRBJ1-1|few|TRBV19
CASNRGQGYTEAFF
TGTGCCAGTAACAGGGGGCAAGGGTACACTGAAGCTTTCTTT
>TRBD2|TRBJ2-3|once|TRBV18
CASSPQLAFEGTDTQYF
TGTGCCAGCTCACCACAACTAGCGTTTGAGGGCACAGATACGCAGTATTTT
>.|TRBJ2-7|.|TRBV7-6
CASSLARAGPSYEQYF
TGTGCCAGCAGCTTAGCTCGAGCGGGTCCTTCCTACGAGCAGTACTTC
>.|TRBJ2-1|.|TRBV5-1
CASSLVEGYNEQFF
TGCGCCAGCAGCTTGGTAGAGGGCTACAATGAGCAGTTCTTC
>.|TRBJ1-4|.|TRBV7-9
CASSHWAVGDEKLFF
TGTGCCAGTTCCCACTGGGCAGTCGGTGATGAAAAACTGTTTTTT
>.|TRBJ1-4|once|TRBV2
CASSRTGLWNEKLFF
TGTGCCAGCAGTCGAACAGGGCTATGGAATGAAAAACTGTTTTTT
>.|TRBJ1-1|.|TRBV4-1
CASSHRGGAEPEAFF
TGCGCCAGCAGCCATCGAGGAGGGGCAGAGCCTGAAGCTTTCTTT
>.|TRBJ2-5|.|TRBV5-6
CASQPGQETQYF
TGTGCCAGCCAGCCGGGACAAGAGACCCAGTACTTC